This T cell receptor beta chain was recorded in a study of radiation and T cells in renal cell carcinoma. Points from the study as a whole: Only small tumor regions of 0.8 to 1 g were sampled. Dominant CDR3 motifs were more common in irradiated tumors than controls. Irradiated tumors had higher TCR clonality than control tumors.

The treatment here: treatment-naive control, cytoreductive nephrectomy. The length of the CDR3 is 15 residues. Germline values: CDR1 SGHTA, CDR2 FQGNSA. The V and J ends lost 1 base and 2 bases respectively, with 10 bases between them. To note about this clone: Its antigen remains unidentified.

TCRdb's table, derived via immunoSEQ multiplex PCR, lists solely in-frame clones and lacks some. The data contain about 24,000 clones, roughly 60% of them singletons. The clonotype originates from a middle-aged man with renal cell carcinoma. The starting material was tumor tissue, obtained from a patient whose treatment was nephrectomy without radiotherapy. The gene calls are TRBV7-2 and TRBJ2-3; D is unresolved. CDR3 loop: CASSLDFGDTDTQYF. For the CDR3, the DNA is TGTGCCAGCAGCTTAGATTTCGGTGACACAGATACGCAGTATTTT.